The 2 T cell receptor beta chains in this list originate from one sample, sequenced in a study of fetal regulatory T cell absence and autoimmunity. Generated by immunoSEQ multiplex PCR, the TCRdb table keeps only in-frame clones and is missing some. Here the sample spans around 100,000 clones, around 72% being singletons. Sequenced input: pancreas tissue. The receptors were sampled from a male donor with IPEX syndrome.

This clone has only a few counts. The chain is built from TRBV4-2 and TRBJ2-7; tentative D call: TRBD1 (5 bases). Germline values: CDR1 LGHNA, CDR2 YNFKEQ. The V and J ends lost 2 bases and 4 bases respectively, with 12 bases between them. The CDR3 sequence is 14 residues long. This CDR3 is CASSQTGWGYEQYF. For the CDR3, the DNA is TGTGCCAGCAGCCAAACAGGCTGGGGTTACGAGCAGTACTTC.

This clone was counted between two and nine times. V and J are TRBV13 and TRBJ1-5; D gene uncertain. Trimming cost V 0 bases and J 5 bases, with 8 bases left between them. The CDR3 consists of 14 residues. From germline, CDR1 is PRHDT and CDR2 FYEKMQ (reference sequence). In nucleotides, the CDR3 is TGTGCCAGCAGCTTAGGGGACGGGTATCAGCCCCAGCATTTT. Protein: CASSLGDGYQPQHF.